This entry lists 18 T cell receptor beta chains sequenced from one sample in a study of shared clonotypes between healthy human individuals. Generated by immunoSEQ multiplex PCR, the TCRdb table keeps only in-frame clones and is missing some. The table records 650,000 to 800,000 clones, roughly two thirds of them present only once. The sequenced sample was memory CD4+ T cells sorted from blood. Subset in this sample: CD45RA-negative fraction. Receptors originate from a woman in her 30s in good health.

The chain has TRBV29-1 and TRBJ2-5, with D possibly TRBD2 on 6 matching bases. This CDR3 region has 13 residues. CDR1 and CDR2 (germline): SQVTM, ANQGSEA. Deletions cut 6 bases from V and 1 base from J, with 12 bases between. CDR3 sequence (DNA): TGCAGCGTCCGTCGGGACTTCCAAGAGACCCAGTACTTC. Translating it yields CSVRRDFQETQYF.

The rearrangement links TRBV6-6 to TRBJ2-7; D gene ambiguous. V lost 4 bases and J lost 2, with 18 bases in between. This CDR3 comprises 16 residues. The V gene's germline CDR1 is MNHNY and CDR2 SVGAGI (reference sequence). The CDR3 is CASSLLDPGNTYEQYF. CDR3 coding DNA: TGTGCCAGCAGTTTATTGGACCCGGGCAACACCTACGAGCAGTACTTC.

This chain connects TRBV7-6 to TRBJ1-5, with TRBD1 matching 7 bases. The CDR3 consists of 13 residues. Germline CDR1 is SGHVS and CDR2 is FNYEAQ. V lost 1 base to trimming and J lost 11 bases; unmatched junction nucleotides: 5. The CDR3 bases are TGTGCCAGCAGCTTAGAGAGGGGGCAGGCCCAGCATTTT. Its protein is CASSLERGQAQHF.

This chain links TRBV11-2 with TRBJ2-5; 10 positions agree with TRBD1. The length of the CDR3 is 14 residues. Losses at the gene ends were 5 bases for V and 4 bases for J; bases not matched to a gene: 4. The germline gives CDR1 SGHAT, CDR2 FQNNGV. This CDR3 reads CASSPRDRGETQYF. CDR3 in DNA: TGTGCCAGCAGCCCCCGGGACAGGGGAGAGACCCAGTACTTC.

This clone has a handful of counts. CDR3: CASRGRATGELFF. CDR3 nucleotides: TGTGCCAGCCGTGGCAGGGCTACCGGGGAGCTGTTTTTT. The rearrangement links TRBV6-5 to TRBJ2-2; D may be TRBD1 (5 bases). Trimming removed 8 bases at V and 5 bases at J, with 12 bases between. Per the germline V gene, CDR1 is MNHEY and CDR2 is SVGAGI. The CDR3 sequence is 13 residues long.

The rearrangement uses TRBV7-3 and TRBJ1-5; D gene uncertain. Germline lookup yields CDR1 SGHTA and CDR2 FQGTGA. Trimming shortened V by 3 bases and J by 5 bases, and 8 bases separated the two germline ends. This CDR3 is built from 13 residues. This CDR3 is CASSFGVHQPQHF. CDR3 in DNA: TGTGCCAGCAGCTTTGGGGTCCATCAGCCCCAGCATTTT.

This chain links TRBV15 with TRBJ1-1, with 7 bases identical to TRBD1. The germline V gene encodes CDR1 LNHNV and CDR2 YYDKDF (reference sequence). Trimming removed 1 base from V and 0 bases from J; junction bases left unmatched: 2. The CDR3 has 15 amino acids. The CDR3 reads CATSRAGTVNTEAFF. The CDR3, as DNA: TGTGCCACCAGCAGAGCCGGGACAGTGAACACTGAAGCTTTCTTT.

CDR3 nucleotides: TGTGCCAGCTGGACAGGGCTTGGGGGGACCCAGTACTTC. Translating gives CASWTGLGGTQYF. V usage is TRBV2 and J usage is TRBJ2-5; 8 nucleotides align to TRBD1. CDR3 length: 13 amino acids. From germline, CDR1 is SNHLY and CDR2 FYNNEI. The ends lost 8 bases at V and 7 bases at J; junction bases unmatched: 9.

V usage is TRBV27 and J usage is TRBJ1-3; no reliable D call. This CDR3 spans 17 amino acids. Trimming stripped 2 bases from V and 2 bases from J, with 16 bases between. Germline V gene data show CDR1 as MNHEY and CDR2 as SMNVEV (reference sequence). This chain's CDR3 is CASSLSPWGTPGNTIYF. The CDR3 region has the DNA TGTGCCAGCAGTTTAAGTCCCTGGGGTACCCCTGGAAACACCATATATTTT.

CDR3 nucleotide sequence: TGTGCCAGCAGCTTAGGGGGACCCGGGGCGTATGGCTACACCTTC. Translation: CASSLGGPGAYGYTF. The J gene is TRBJ1-2, the V gene TRBV13; D perhaps matches TRBD1 (5 bases). The germline V and J ends were trimmed by 0 bases and 5 bases, with 13 bases remaining between them. The CDR3 contains 15 residues. Germline V gene lookup returns CDR1 PRHDT and CDR2 FYEKMQ (reference sequence).

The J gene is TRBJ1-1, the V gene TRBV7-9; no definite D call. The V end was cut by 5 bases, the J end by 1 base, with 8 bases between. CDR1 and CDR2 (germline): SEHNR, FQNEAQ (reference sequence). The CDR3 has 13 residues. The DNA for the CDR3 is TGTGCCAGCAGCGAGAGGAGGAACACTGAAGCTTTCTTT. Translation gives CASSERRNTEAFF. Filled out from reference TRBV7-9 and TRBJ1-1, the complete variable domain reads DTGVSQNPRHKITKRGQNVTFRCDPISEHNRLYWYRQTLGQGPEFLTYFQNEAQLEKSRLLSDRFSAERPKGSFSTLEIQRTEQGDSAMYLCASSERRNTEAFFGQGTRLTVV.

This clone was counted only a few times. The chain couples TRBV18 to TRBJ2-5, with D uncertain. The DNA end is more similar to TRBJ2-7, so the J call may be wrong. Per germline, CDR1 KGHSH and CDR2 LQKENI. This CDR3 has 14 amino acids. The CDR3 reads CASSPGKGWVEQYF. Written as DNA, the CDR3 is TGTGCCAGCTCACCTGGGAAGGGTTGGGTCGAGCAGTACTTC.

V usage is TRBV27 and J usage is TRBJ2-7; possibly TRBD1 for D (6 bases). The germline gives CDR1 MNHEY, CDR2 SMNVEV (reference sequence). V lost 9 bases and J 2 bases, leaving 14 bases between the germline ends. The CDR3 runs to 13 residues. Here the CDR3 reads CASMTGHTYEQYF. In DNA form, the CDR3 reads TGTGCCAGTATGACAGGTCACACCTACGAGCAGTACTTC.

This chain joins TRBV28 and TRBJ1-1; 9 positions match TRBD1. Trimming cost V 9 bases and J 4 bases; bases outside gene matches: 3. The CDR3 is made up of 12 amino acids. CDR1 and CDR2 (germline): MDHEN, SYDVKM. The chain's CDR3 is CASKTGGTEAFF. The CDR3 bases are TGTGCCAGTAAGACAGGGGGCACTGAAGCTTTCTTT.

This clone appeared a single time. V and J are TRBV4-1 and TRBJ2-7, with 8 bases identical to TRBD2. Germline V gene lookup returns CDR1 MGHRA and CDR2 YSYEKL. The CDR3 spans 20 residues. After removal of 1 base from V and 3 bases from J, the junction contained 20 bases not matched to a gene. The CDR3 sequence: CASSQAGLAGGTKTLYEQYF. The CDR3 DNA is TGCGCCAGCAGCCAAGCCGGACTGGCGGGAGGAACCAAAACCCTCTACGAGCAGTACTTC.

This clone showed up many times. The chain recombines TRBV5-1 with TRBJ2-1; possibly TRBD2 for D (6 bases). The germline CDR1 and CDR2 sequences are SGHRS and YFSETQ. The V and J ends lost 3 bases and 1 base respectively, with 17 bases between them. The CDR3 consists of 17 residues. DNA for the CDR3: TGCGCCAGCAGCTCGGGAAAGACGGGAGTGTCCTACAATGAGCAGTTCTTC. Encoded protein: CASSSGKTGVSYNEQFF.

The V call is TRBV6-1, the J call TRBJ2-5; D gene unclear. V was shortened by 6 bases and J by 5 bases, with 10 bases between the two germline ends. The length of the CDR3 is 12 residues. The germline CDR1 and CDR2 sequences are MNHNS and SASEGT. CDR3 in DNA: TGTGCCAGCAGCCCCTTGGGGGAGACCCAGTACTTC. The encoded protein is CASSPLGETQYF.

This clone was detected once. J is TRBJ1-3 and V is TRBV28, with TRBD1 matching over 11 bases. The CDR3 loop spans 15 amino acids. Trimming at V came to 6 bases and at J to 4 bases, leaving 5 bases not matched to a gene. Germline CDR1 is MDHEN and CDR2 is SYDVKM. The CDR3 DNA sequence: TGTGCCAGCAGAGCAGGGACAGGGGGAGGAAACACCATATATTTT. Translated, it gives CASRAGTGGGNTIYF.